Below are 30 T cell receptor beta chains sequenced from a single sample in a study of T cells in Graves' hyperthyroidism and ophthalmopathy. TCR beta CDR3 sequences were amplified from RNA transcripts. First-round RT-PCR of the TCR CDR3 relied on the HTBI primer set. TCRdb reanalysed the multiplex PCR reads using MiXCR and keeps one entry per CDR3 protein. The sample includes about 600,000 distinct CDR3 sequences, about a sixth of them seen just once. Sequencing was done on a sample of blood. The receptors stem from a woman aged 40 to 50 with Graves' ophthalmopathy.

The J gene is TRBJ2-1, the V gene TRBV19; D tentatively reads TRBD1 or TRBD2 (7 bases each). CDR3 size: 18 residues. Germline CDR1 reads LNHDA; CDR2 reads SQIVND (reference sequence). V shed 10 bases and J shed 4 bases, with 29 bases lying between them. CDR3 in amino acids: CATLREHVPGGLYNEQFF. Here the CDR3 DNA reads TGTGCCACCCTCAGGGAGCACGTGCCAGGGGGACTATACAATGAGCAGTTCTTC.

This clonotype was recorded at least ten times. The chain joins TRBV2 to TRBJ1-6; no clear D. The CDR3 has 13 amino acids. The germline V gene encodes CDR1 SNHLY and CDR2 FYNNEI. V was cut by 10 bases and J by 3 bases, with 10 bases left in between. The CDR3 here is CATGPNYNSPLHF. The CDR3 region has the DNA TGTGCCACCGGACCGAACTATAATTCACCCCTCCACTTT.

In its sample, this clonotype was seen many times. CDR3 region: CAISEGQEGRDTQYF. The DNA of the CDR3 is TGTGCCATCAGTGAGGGACAGGAAGGGAGAGATACGCAGTATTTT. The rearrangement links TRBV10-3 to TRBJ2-3, with 7 bases aligning to TRBD1. The J segment lost 5 bases and the V segment lost 2 bases, leaving 7 bases of the junction unmatched. CDR1 and CDR2 from the germline V gene are ENHRY and SYGVKD. The CDR3 totals 15 residues.

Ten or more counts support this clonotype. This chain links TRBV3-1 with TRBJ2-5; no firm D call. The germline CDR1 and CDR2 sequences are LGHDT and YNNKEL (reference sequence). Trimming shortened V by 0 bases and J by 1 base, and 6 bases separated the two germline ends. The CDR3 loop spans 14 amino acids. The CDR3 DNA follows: TGTGCCAGCAGCCAAGATTATTTCCAAGAGACCCAGTACTTC. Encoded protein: CASSQDYFQETQYF.

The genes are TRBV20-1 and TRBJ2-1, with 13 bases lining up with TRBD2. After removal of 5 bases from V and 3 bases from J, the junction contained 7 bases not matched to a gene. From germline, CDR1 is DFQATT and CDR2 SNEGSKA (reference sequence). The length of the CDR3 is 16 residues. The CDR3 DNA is TGCAGTGCTCCTCGACTAGCGGGAGGTAGCTACAATGAGCAGTTCTTC. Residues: CSAPRLAGGSYNEQFF.

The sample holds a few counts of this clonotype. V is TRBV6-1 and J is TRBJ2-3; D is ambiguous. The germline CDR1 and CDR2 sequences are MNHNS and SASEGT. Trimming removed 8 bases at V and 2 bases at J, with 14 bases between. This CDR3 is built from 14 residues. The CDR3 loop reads CASRGGPLTDTQYF. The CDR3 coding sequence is TGTGCCAGCCGTGGCGGACCCCTCACAGATACGCAGTATTTT.

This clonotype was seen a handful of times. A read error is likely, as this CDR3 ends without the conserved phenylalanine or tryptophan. CDR3 sequence reads: CSARGRREGVNTEAFL. CDR3 bases: TGCAGTGCTAGAGGAAGAAGGGAAGGGGTGAACACTGAAGCTTTCCTT. V gene TRBV20-1 combines with J gene TRBJ1-1, with D maybe TRBD1 (5 bases). Deletions cut 1 base from V and 0 bases from J, with 15 bases between. Germline assignment: CDR1 DFQATT and CDR2 SNEGSKA (reference sequence). The CDR3 loop spans 16 amino acids.

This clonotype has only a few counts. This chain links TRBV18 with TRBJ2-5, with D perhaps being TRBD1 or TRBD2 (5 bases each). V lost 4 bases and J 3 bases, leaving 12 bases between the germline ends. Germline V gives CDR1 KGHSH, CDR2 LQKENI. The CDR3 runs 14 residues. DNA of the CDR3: TGTGCCAGCTCACAGAATAGGGGAGAAGAGACCCAGTACTTC. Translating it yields CASSQNRGEETQYF.

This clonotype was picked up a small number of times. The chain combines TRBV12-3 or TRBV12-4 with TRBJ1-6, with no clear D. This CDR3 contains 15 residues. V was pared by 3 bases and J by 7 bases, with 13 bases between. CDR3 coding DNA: TGTGCCAGCAGTTTGGGTTACCGGGGAAATTCACCCCTCCACTTT. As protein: CASSLGYRGNSPLHF.

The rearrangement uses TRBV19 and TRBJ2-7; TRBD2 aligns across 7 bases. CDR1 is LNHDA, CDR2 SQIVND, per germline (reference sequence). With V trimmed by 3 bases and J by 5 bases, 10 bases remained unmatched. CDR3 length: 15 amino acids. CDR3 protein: CASSIGGSALDEQYF. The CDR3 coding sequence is TGTGCCAGTAGTATCGGCGGGAGTGCCCTAGACGAGCAGTACTTC.

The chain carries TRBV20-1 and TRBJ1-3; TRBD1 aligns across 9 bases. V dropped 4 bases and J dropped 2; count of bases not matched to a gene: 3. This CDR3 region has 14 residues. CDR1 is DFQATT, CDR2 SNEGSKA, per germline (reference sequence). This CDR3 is CSAKRDRAGNTIYF. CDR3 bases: TGCAGTGCTAAGCGGGACAGGGCTGGAAACACCATATATTTT.

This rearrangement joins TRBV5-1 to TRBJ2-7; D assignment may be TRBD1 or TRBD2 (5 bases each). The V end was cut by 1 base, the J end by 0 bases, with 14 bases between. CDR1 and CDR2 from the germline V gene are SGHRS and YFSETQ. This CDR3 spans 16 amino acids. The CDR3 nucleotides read TGCGCCAGCAGCTTGAGGGCAGGGACCAGCTCCTACGAGCAGTACTTC. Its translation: CASSLRAGTSSYEQYF.

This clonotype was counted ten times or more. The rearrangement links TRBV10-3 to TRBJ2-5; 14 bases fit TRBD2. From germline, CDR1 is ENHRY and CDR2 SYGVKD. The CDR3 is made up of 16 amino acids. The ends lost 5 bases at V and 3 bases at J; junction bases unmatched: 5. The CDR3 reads CAISRTSGRMEETQYF. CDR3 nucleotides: TGTGCCATCAGTCGGACTAGCGGGAGGATGGAAGAGACCCAGTACTTC.

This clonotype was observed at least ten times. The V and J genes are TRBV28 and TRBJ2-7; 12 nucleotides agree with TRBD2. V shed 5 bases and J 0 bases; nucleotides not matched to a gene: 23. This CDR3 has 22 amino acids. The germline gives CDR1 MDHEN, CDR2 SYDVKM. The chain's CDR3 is CASSRTSGVLGVHRRPSYEQYF. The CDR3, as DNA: TGTGCCAGCAGTAGGACTAGCGGGGTCCTAGGGGTCCATCGCAGGCCCTCCTACGAGCAGTACTTC. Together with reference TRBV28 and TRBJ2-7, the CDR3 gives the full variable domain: DVKVTQSSRYLVKRTGEKVFLECVQDMDHENMFWYRQDPGLGLRLIYFSYDVKMKEKGDIPEGYSVSREKKERFSLILESASTNQTSMYLCASSRTSGVLGVHRRPSYEQYFGPGTRLTVT.

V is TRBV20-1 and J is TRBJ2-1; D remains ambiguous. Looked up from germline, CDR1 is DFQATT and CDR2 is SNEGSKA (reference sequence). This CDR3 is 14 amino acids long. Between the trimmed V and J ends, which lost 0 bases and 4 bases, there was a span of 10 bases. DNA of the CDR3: TGCAGTGCTAGAGATGGGCAGACGTACAATGAGCAGTTCTTC. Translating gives CSARDGQTYNEQFF.

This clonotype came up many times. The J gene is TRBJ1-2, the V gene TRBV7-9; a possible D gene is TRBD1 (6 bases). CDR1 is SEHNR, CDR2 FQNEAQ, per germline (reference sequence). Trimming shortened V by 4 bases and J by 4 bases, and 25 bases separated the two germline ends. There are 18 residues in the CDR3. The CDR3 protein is CASSSPPGQEPAIYGYTF. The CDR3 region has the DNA TGTGCCAGCAGCTCCCCCCCGGGACAAGAACCCGCAATCTATGGCTACACCTTC. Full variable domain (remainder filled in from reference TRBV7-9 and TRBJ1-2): DTGVSQNPRHKITKRGQNVTFRCDPISEHNRLYWYRQTLGQGPEFLTYFQNEAQLEKSRLLSDRFSAERPKGSFSTLEIQRTEQGDSAMYLCASSSPPGQEPAIYGYTFGSGTRLTVV.

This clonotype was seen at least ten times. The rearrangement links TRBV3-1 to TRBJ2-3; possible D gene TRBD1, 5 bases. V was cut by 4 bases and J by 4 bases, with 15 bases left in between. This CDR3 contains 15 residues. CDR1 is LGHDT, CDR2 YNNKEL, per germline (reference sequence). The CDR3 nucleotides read TGTGCCAGCAGCCCAAGACAGAAGGAGTCAGATACGCAGTATTTT. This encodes CASSPRQKESDTQYF.

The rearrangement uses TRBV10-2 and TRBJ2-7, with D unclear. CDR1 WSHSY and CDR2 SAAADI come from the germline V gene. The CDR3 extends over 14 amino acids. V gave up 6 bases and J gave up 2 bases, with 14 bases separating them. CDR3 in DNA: TGCGCCAGCAGAAAAGACGGGCCCGCCTACGAGCAGTACTTC. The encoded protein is CASRKDGPAYEQYF.

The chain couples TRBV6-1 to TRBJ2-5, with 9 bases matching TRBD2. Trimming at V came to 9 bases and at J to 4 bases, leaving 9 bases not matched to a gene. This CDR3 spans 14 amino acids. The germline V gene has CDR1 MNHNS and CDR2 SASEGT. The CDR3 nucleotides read TGTGCCAGTTTAGCGGGAGATGCTGTAGAGACCCAGTACTTC. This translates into CASLAGDAVETQYF.

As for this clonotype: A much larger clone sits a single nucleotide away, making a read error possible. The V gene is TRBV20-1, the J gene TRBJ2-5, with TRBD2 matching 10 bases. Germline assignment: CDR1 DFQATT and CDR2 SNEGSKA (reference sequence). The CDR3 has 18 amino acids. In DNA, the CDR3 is TGCAGTACTAGAGATCGTATGCGCAGCGGGGGGGCCCTAGAGACCCAGTACTTC. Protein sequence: CSTRDRMRSGGALETQYF.

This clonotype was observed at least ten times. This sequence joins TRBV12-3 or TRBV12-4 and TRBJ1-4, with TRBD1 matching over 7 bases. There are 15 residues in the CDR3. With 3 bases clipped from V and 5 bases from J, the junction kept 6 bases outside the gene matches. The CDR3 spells CASSFLTGSNEKLFF. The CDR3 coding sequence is TGTGCCAGCAGTTTTCTGACAGGGTCGAATGAAAAACTGTTTTTT.

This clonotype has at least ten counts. The CDR3 coding sequence is TGTGCCAGCAATCGACTAGCGGCTTACAATGAGCAGTTCTTC. It translates to CASNRLAAYNEQFF. The rearrangement links TRBV2 to TRBJ2-1, with 9 nucleotides matching TRBD2. The junction had 5 bases not matched to a gene; V was cut back by 7 bases and J by 4 bases. The V gene's germline CDR1 is SNHLY and CDR2 FYNNEI. The CDR3 contains 14 residues.

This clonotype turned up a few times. The CDR3 is CASSLGGAGAYNEQFF. CDR3 DNA sequence: TGCGCCAGCAGCTTGGGGGGAGCGGGAGCCTACAATGAGCAGTTCTTC. V and J are TRBV5-1 and TRBJ2-1; 8 bases align to TRBD2. This CDR3 comprises 16 residues. Unmatched junction bases numbered 4, after V lost 0 bases and J lost 2 bases. Germline values: CDR1 SGHRS, CDR2 YFSETQ.

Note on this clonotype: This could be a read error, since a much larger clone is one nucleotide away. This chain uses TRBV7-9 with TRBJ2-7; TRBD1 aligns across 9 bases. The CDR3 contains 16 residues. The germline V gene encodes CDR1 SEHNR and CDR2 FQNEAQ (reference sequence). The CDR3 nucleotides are TGTACCAGCAGCTTAGTCGGGGGGACAGGGATCTACGAGCAGTACTTC. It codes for CTSSLVGGTGIYEQYF.

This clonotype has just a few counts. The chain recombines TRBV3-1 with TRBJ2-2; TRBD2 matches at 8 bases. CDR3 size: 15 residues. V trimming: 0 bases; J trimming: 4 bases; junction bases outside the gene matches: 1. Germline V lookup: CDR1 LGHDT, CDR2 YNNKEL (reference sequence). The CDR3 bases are TGTGCCAGCAGCCAAGAAGCGGGGGTCACCGGGGAGCTGTTTTTT. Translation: CASSQEAGVTGELFF. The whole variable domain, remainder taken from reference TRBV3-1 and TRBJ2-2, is DTAVSQTPKYLVTQMGNDKSIKCEQNLGHDTMYWYKQDSKKFLKIMFSYNNKELIINETVPNRFSPKSPDKAHLNLHINSLELGDSAVYFCASSQEAGVTGELFFGEGSRLTVL.

CDR3 protein: CASSSRRLADNEQFF. CDR3 nucleotides: TGTGCCAGCAGCTCCCGGCGGCTAGCGGACAATGAGCAGTTCTTC. V usage is TRBV9 and J usage is TRBJ2-1, with 7 bases identical to TRBD2. The CDR3 covers 15 residues. With 4 bases clipped from V and 5 bases from J, the junction kept 9 bases outside the gene matches. CDR1 SGDLS and CDR2 YYNGEE come from the germline V gene.

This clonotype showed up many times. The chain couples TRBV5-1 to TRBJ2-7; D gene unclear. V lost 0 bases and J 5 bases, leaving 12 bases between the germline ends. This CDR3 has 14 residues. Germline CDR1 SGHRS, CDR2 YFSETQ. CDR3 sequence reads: CASSLEMVLDEQYF. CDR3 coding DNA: TGCGCCAGCAGCTTGGAGATGGTACTGGACGAGCAGTACTTC.

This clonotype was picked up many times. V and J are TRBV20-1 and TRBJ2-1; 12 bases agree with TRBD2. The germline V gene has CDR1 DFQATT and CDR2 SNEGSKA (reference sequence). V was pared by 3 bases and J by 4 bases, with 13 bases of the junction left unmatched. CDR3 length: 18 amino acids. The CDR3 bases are TGCAGTGCTAGGAGCCCCCGGACTAGCGGGAACCAATACAATGAGCAGTTCTTC. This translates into CSARSPRTSGNQYNEQFF.

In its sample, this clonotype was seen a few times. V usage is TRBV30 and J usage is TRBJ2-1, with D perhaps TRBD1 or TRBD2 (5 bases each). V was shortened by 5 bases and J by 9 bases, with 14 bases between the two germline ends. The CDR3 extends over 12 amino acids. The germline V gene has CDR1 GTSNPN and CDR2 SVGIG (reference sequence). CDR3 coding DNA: TGTGCCTGGGAAGAGGGGATCGGTGAGCAGTTCTTC. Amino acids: CAWEEGIGEQFF.

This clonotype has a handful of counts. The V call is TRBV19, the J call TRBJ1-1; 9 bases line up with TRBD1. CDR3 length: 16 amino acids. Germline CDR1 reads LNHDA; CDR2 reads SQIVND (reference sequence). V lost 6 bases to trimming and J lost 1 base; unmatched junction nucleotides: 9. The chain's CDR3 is CASRRGTGRSNTEAFF. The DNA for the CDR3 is TGTGCCAGTAGGAGAGGGACAGGGCGGTCGAACACTGAAGCTTTCTTT.